These T cell receptor beta chains were read from a single sample in a study of Ad26.COV2.S vaccination and SARS-CoV-2 variants. Using immunoSEQ multiplex PCR, the repertoire was profiled, and TCRdb retains in-frame clones only, with some absent. The sample has about 320,000 clones, 86% seen once. The material was peripheral blood, obtained in a trial of Ad26.COV2.S vaccine versus placebo. These receptor sequences come from a person aged 18-60 years who received the Ad26.COV2.S COVID-19 vaccine or a placebo. The CDR3 runs from the conserved cysteine through the conserved F or W. Fields, in order: D gene, clone size, V gene, J gene, CDR3 length, CDR3 DNA, CDR3 protein. The D gene is left open where the match is weak. The size entry is marked missing in some rows and otherwise reads once, few, many or a size class.

D gene: NA
clone size: NA
V gene: TRBV6-2/TRBV6-3
J gene: TRBJ1-5
CDR3 length: 12
CDR3 DNA: TGTGCCAGCAGTTACACCGATCAGCCCCAGCATTTT
CDR3 protein: CASSYTDQPQHF

D gene: TRBD1
clone size: NA
V gene: TRBV7-9
J gene: TRBJ1-4
CDR3 length: 15
CDR3 DNA: TGTGCCAGCAGCTTTCGACAGGGGGCCGGTGAAAAACTGTTTTTT
CDR3 protein: CASSFRQGAGEKLFF

D gene: NA
clone size: few
V gene: TRBV27
J gene: TRBJ1-1
CDR3 length: 15
CDR3 DNA: TGTGCCAGCAGTTGCCGGGACTGCCGGTTCACTGAAGCTTTCTTT
CDR3 protein: CASSCRDCRFTEAFF

D gene: NA
clone size: NA
V gene: TRBV19
J gene: TRBJ2-6
CDR3 length: 18
CDR3 DNA: TGTGCCAGCGCCTCCCCCCCCGGGACAAGCTCTGGGGCCAACGTCCTGACTTTC
CDR3 protein: CASASPPGTSSGANVLTF

D gene: NA
clone size: once
V gene: TRBV6-5
J gene: TRBJ2-1
CDR3 length: 13
CDR3 DNA: TGTGCCAGCAAAAAACCCCCGGGGGGCGAGCAGTTCTTC
CDR3 protein: CASKKPPGGEQFF

D gene: NA
clone size: few
V gene: TRBV7-2
J gene: TRBJ1-2
CDR3 length: 11
CDR3 DNA: TGTGCCAGCAGCCTCGCCTATGGCTACACCTTC
CDR3 protein: CASSLAYGYTF

D gene: TRBD1
clone size: NA
V gene: TRBV9
J gene: TRBJ1-2
CDR3 length: 14
CDR3 DNA: TGTGCCAGCAGTCTACAGGGGGCTGGCTATGGCTACACCTTC
CDR3 protein: CASSLQGAGYGYTF

D gene: NA
clone size: NA
V gene: TRBV4-3
J gene: TRBJ1-2
CDR3 length: 13
CDR3 DNA: TGCGCCAGCAGCCCCCAAAGGGGCTATGGCTACACCTTC
CDR3 protein: CASSPQRGYGYTF

D gene: NA
clone size: NA
V gene: TRBV7-9
J gene: TRBJ1-3
CDR3 length: 14
CDR3 DNA: TGTGCCAGCAGCTTAGACAGCTCTGGAAACACCATATATTTT
CDR3 protein: CASSLDSSGNTIYF

D gene: NA
clone size: NA
V gene: TRBV30
J gene: TRBJ2-1
CDR3 length: 16
CDR3 DNA: TGTGCCTGGAGTGAAGGTCATCTTAGCTCCTACAATGAGCAGTTCTTC
CDR3 protein: CAWSEGHLSSYNEQFF

D gene: TRBD1
clone size: NA
V gene: TRBV7-2
J gene: TRBJ1-2
CDR3 length: 16
CDR3 DNA: TGTGCCAGCAGCTCACGGGACAGGGTACTAAACTATGGCTACACCTTC
CDR3 protein: CASSSRDRVLNYGYTF

D gene: NA
clone size: NA
V gene: TRBV6-6
J gene: TRBJ2-3
CDR3 length: 13
CDR3 DNA: TGTGCCAGCAGTCATATTAGAGGAGATACGCAGTATTTT
CDR3 protein: CASSHIRGDTQYF

D gene: NA
clone size: NA
V gene: TRBV7-9
J gene: TRBJ1-1
CDR3 length: 13
CDR3 DNA: TGTGCCAGCAGCCCCAACATGAACACTGAAGCTTTCTTT
CDR3 protein: CASSPNMNTEAFF